The clone carrying this TCR beta chain was counted a single time. Its antigen is unknown. Sequenced by immunoSEQ multiplex PCR; TCRdb stores in-frame clones only, minus some. The sample shows more than 65,000 clones, about 85% of them seen only once. This sample was included in a study of early stage breast cancer tumors. Study-wide background: Most of the 16 invasive tumors were ER+, PR+ and HER2-. Study-level points and caveats: Tumors had approximately 2.5-fold higher T cell density and higher clonality than adjacent normal breast tissue. Comparing each tissue with blood distinguished tumor from normal in most of the 16 patients.

Germline CDR1 and CDR2: MNHEY and SVGAGI. The CDR3 runs to 11 residues. Losses at the gene ends were 8 bases for V and 3 bases for J; bases not matched to a gene: 1. This receptor was obtained from a person aged 40 to 49 with breast cancer. V and J are TRBV6-5 and TRBJ2-7, with TRBD1 matching 7 bases. Sequenced: blood. The CDR3 sequence: CASGTVYEQYF. DNA for the CDR3: TGTGCCAGCGGGACAGTCTACGAGCAGTACTTC.